The sequence of this T cell receptor beta chain was determined in a study of T cells in Graves' hyperthyroidism and ophthalmopathy. The sample holds a few counts of this clonotype. The CDR3 spans 14 residues. Trimming stripped 3 bases from V and 4 bases from J, with 10 bases between. Looked up from germline, CDR1 is SEHNR and CDR2 is FQNEAQ (reference sequence). The source material, RNA transcripts, was used to amplify TCR beta CDR3 regions. HTBI primers were the set used in a first-round RT-PCR of the TCR CDR3. TCRdb independently ran MiXCR on the multiplex PCR reads; one entry per CDR3 protein. The repertoire includes about 690,000 distinct CDR3 sequences, approximately 15% of them detected once, and roughly a sixth sits in the top ten.

The clonotype comes from a middle-aged man with Graves' hyperthyroidism. The chain couples TRBV7-9 to TRBJ1-5; no definite D call. The sample comprised blood. The CDR3 here is CASSFGQENQPQHF. In nucleotides, the CDR3 is TGTGCCAGCAGCTTCGGGCAAGAAAATCAGCCCCAGCATTTT.